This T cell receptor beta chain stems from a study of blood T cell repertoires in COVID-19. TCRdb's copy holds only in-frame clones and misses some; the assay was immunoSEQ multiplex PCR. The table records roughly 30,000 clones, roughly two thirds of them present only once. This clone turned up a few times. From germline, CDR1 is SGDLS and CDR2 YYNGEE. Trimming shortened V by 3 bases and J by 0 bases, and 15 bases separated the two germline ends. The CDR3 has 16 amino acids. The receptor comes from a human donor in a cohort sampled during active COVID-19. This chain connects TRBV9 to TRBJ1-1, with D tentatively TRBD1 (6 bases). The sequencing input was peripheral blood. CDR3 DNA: TGTGCCAGCAGCGGAGCGGCAGACAGGATGAACACTGAAGCTTTCTTT. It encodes CASSGAADRMNTEAFF.